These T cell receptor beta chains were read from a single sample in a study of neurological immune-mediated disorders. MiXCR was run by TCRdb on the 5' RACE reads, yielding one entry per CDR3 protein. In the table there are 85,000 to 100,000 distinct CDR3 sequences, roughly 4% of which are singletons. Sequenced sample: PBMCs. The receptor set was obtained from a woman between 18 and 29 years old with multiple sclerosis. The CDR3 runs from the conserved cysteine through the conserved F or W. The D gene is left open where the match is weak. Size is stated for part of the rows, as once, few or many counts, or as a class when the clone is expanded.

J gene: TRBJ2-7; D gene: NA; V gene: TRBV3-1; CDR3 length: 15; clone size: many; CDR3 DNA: TGTGCCAGCAGCCAGGGGACTGGGAGCTCCTACGAGCAGTACTTC; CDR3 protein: CASSQGTGSSYEQYF
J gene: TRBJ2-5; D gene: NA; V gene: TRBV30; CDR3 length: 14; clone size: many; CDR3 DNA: TGTGCCTGGAGTTCACCGGGGGAGGCAGAGACCCAGTACTTC; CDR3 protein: CAWSSPGEAETQYF
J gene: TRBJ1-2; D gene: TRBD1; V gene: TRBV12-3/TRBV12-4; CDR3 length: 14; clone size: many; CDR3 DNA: TGTGCCAGCAGTTCCGGGACAGGGATGGGTGGCTACACCTTC; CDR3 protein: CASSSGTGMGGYTF
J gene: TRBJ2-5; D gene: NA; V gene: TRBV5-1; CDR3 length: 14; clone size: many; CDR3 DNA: TGCGCCAGCAGCTCCGGACTACGGGGAGAGACCCAGTACTTC; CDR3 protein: CASSSGLRGETQYF
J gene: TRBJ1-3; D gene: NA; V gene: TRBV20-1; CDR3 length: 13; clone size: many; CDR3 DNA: TGCAGTGCTCCAAGGGTGGGAGGAAACACCATATATTTT; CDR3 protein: CSAPRVGGNTIYF
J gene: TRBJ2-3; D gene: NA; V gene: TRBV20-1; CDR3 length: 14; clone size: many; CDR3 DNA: TGCAGAATCCCGGACGCCTCATGGACAGATACGCAGTATTTT; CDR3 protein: CRIPDASWTDTQYF
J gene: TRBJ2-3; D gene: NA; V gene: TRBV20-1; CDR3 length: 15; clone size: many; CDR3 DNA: TGCAGTGCTAGTCAGATGCAGGTGCACACAGATACGCAGTATTTT; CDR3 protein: CSASQMQVHTDTQYF
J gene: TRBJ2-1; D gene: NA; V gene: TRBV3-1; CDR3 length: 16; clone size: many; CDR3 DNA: TGTGCCAGCAGCCCTCGTGGGGGTGAGTTCTACAATGAGCAGTTCTTC; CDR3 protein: CASSPRGGEFYNEQFF
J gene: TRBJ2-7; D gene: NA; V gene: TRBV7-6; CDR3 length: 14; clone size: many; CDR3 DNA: TGTGCCAGCAGCTTAACTGCGGAATCCTACGAGCAGTACTTC; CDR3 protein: CASSLTAESYEQYF
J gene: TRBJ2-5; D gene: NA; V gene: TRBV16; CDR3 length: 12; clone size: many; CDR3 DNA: TGTGCCAGCAGCCAATTCGGGGAGACCCAGTACTTC; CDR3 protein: CASSQFGETQYF
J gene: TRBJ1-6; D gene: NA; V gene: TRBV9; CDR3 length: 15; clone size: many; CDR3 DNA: TGTGCCAGCAGCGTAGAGGGTGTCGGGTATTCACCCCTCCACTTT; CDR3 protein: CASSVEGVGYSPLHF
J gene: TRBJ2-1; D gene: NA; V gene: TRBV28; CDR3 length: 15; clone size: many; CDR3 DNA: TGTGCCAGCAGCTCCGGGACACCTTGGGGCAATGAGCAGTTCTTC; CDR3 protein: CASSSGTPWGNEQFF
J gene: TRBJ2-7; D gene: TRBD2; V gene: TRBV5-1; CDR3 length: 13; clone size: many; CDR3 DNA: TGCGCCAGCAGCTTCACTAGCGGAGGCGAGCAGTACTTC; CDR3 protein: CASSFTSGGEQYF
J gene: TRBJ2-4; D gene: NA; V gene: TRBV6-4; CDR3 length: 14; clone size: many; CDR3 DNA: TGTGCCAGCAGTGCAGAGGGGAGCCAAAACATTCAGTACTTC; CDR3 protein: CASSAEGSQNIQYF
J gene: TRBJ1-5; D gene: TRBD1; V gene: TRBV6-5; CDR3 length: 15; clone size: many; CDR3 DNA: TGTGCCAGCAGAAAGACAGGGAATAGCAATCAGCCCCAGCATTTT; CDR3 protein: CASRKTGNSNQPQHF
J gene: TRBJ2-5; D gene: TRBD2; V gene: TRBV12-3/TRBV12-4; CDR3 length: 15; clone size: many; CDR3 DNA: TGTGCCAGCAGTTCCACATCTAGCGGCCAAGAGACCCAGTACTTC; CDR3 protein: CASSSTSSGQETQYF
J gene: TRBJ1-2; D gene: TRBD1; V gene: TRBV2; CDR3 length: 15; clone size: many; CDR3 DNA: TGTGCCAGCACCATTCCTCTGGGACAGCTGTATGGCTACACCTTC; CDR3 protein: CASTIPLGQLYGYTF
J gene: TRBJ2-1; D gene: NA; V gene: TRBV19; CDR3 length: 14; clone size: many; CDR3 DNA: TGTGCCAGTAGCACCTGGGACGGGGGAGCTGAGCAGTTCTTC; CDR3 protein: CASSTWDGGAEQFF
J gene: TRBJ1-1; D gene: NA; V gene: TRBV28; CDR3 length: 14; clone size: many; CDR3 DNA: TGTGCCAGCGCTGAGGGAACAGGAGCGGCTGAAGCTTTCTTT; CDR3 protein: CASAEGTGAAEAFF
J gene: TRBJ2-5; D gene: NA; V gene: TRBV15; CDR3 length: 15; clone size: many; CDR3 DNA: TGTGCCACCAGCAGAGGCGGCGGGACCCAAGAGACCCAGTACTTC; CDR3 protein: CATSRGGGTQETQYF
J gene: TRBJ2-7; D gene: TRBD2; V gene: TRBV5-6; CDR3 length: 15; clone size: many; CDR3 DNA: TGTGCCAGCAGCTTGGCCCCTAGCGGTCCCTACGAGCAGTACTTC; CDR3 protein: CASSLAPSGPYEQYF
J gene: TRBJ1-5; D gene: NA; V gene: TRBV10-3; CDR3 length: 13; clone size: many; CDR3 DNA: TGTGCCATCAGTGAGCGGGTAGAGCAGCCCCAGCATTTT; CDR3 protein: CAISERVEQPQHF
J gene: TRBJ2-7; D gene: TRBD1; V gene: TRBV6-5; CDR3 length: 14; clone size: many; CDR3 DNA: TGTGCCAGCAGTTACGCACAGGGGAGCGACGAGCAGTACTTC; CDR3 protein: CASSYAQGSDEQYF
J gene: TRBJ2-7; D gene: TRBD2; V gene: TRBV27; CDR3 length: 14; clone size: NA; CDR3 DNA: TGTGCCAGCAGTGGGGCGGGGGGGTTCTACGAGCAGTACTTC; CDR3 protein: CASSGAGGFYEQYF
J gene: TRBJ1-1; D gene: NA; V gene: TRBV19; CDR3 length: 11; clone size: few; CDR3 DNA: TGTGCCAGTACCTCGGACGGCGAAGCTTTCTTT; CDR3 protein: CASTSDGEAFF
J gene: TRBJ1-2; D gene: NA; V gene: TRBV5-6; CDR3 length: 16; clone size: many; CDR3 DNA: TGTGCCAGCAGCTTGGGGACAGTTCCCGCTAACTATGGCTACACCTTC; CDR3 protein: CASSLGTVPANYGYTF
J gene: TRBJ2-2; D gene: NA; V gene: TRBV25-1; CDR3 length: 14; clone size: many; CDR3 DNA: TGTGCCAGCAGTTCCGGGTATGACACCGGGGAGCTGTTTTTT; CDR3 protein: CASSSGYDTGELFF
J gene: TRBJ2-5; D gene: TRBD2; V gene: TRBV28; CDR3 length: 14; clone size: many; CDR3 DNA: TGTGCCAGCAGTCCTAGCGGGAGTAGGGAGACCCAGTACTTC; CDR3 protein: CASSPSGSRETQYF
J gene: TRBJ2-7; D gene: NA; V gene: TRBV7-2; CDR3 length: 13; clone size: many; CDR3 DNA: TGTGCCAGCAGCTTAGGGCATCCCTACGAGCAGTACTTC; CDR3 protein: CASSLGHPYEQYF